This TCR beta chain was captured by sequencing in a study of shared clonotypes between healthy human individuals. Study results and limitations: A limitation of the genetic and exposure-history diversity represented arose from few donors.

Healthy HIV-negative adults without recent acute infections or vaccinations served as donors. Among the donors, all were Caucasian adults who lived in Nashville, Tennessee. This CDR3 region has 16 residues. CDR1 is MNHEY, CDR2 SVGAGI, per germline. Trimming at V came to 4 bases and at J to 4 bases, leaving 7 bases not matched to a gene. As regards this clone: The antigen remains unidentified.

Some 30,000 T cell genomes, or approximately 300 ng DNA, went into replicate PCRs of unsorted PBMC. Generated by immunoSEQ multiplex PCR, the TCRdb table keeps only in-frame clones and is missing some. Of more than 400,000 clones listed, around 85% are singletons. The TCR comes from a woman between 35 and 50 years old in good health. Some clones in this sample may be carry-over from other donors' samples. The chain links TRBV6-5 to TRBJ2-4, with 10 bases aligning to TRBD1. Sequencing was performed on PBMCs. The CDR3, as DNA: TGTGCCAGCAGTTTCCGCCCGGGACAGGGGAAAAACATTCAGTACTTC. The encoded protein is CASSFRPGQGKNIQYF.